These 8 T cell receptor beta chains were all obtained from the same sample, sequenced in a study of CD8 T cells in ankylosing spondylitis. TCRdb re-called the 5' RACE reads with MiXCR, one entry per CDR3 protein. Seen here are approximately 88,000 distinct CDR3 sequences, approximately 9% observed once, and the top ten hold 4% to 5.5%. The material sequenced was blood, either unsorted or a sorted T cell fraction (not recorded which). Receptors were obtained from a male donor with ankylosing spondylitis or in good health (not recorded which).

The rearrangement links TRBV3-1 to TRBJ1-1, with 7 positions matching TRBD1. This CDR3 region has 15 residues. The V gene end was trimmed by 4 bases and the J gene end by 5 bases; junction bases not matched to a gene: 10. Germline CDR1 LGHDT, CDR2 YNNKEL (reference sequence). The CDR3 reads CASSRQLTGATEAFF. The CDR3 DNA is TGTGCCAGCAGCCGCCAATTAACAGGGGCAACTGAAGCTTTCTTT.

This clonotype was seen many times. The chain uses TRBV5-1 and TRBJ2-5; either TRBD1 or TRBD2 may fit D (6 bases each). The V end lost 3 bases, the J end lost 1 base, and 10 bases lay between the germline ends. The CDR3 is made up of 14 amino acids. CDR1 and CDR2 from the germline V gene are SGHRS and YFSETQ. For the CDR3, the DNA is TGCGCCAGCAGCTCACCGGGGGCCCAAGAGACCCAGTACTTC. Its protein product is CASSSPGAQETQYF.

This clonotype was recorded at least ten times. The chain recombines TRBV7-2 with TRBJ2-2, with D tentatively TRBD2 (6 bases). The CDR3 is 15 amino acids. Germline CDR1 and CDR2: SGHTA and FQGNSA. Trimming took 0 bases from V and 4 from J, leaving 9 bases between them. The CDR3 sequence is CASSLARGTTGELFF. In DNA form, the CDR3 reads TGTGCCAGCAGCTTAGCTCGGGGGACCACCGGGGAGCTGTTTTTT.

There are many counts of this clonotype. The rearrangement uses TRBV27 and TRBJ2-7; TRBD2 aligns across 8 bases. Germline-derived CDR1 and CDR2 are MNHEY and SMNVEV (reference sequence). The CDR3 has 13 residues. V was clipped by 3 bases and J by 3 bases; unmatched bases: 1. The CDR3 protein is CASSFREGYEQYF. CDR3 coding DNA: TGTGCCAGCAGTTTCCGGGAGGGCTACGAGCAGTACTTC.

The sample holds many counts of this clonotype. J is TRBJ2-7 and V is TRBV9; no clear D. Trimming took 0 bases from V and 1 from J, leaving 11 bases between them. The CDR3 sequence is 15 residues long. The germline V gene encodes CDR1 SGDLS and CDR2 YYNGEE. The CDR3 DNA is TGTGCCAGCAGCGTAGGTGGAAAAGGGTCCTACGAGCAGTACTTC. This codes for CASSVGGKGSYEQYF.

This clonotype has a count of ten or more. The chain joins TRBV9 to TRBJ2-6, with D possibly TRBD1 on 6 matching bases. The CDR3 consists of 16 residues. The germline gives CDR1 SGDLS, CDR2 YYNGEE. Trimming removed 4 bases at V and 3 bases at J, with 14 bases between. Here the CDR3 DNA reads TGTGCCAGCAGCCCCCCACAGGGACGTGGGGCCAACGTCCTGACTTTC. Translation gives CASSPPQGRGANVLTF.

Many counts were recorded for this clonotype. This sequence joins TRBV27 and TRBJ1-2; D gene uncertain. V was trimmed by 3 bases and J by 6 bases, leaving 11 bases between them. Germline V lookup: CDR1 MNHEY, CDR2 SMNVEV (reference sequence). The CDR3 extends over 13 amino acids. The CDR3 coding sequence is TGTGCCAGCAGTTTTAGCCAGGTGGATGGCTACACCTTC. Translation gives CASSFSQVDGYTF.

This clonotype showed up many times. The chain carries TRBV4-1 and TRBJ2-5, with 8 bases that match TRBD2. Germline CDR1 is MGHRA and CDR2 is YSYEKL. CDR3 length: 15 amino acids. The V gene end was trimmed by 2 bases and the J gene end by 3 bases; junction bases not matched to a gene: 5. The CDR3 nucleotides read TGCGCCAGCAGCCAACCGGGACTAGGCAAAGAGACCCAGTACTTC. Translation: CASSQPGLGKETQYF.